This TCR beta chain originates from a study of vaccination and CD4 T cells after COVID-19. Overall study: From HCoV-229E, HCoV-OC43, HCoV-NL63 and SARS-CoV-2, overlapping spike peptides were used to stimulate the cells. Culture controls were given either a CEFX pool, an HIV-1 Nef pool, or no peptide.

Noted treatment: roughly 11-day PBMC culture with coronavirus spike peptide pools or control peptides (ViraFEST assay). About 1.8 million PBMCs per well were cultured with approximately 9.9 IU/ml IL-2 and 7.5 to 10 ug/ml peptide pools. Of note for this clonotype: Its antigen is not identified.

CD4+ T cells that had been cultured provided DNA sequenced with the Oncomine TCR Beta short-read assay. From CD4+ T cells that had been cultured, genomic DNA was extracted. TCRdb fed the PCR reads into MiXCR, producing one record per CDR3 protein. The sample has about 16,000 distinct CDR3 sequences; roughly 50% are singletons. Trimming took 8 bases from V and 8 from J, leaving 21 bases between them. Germline CDR1 and CDR2: SEHNR and FQNEAQ (reference sequence). The CDR3 is 14 residues long. Material: CD4+ T cells from blood, cultured in vitro. This chain connects TRBV7-9 to TRBJ1-2; tentatively, D is TRBD1 (6 bases). The source of this sequence is a human donor who had recovered from COVID-19. The CDR3 nucleotides are TGTGCCAGCGCGCGTTTCGGAGGGGGGAAAGGCTACACCTTC. Its protein is CASARFGGGKGYTF.